The next 5 T cell receptor beta chains were all read from a single sample in a study of Graves' ophthalmopathy and Graves' hyperthyroidism (dated by TCRdb to between 2017 and 2018). Sequencing took place on an Illumina HiSeq 2000. For repertoire sequencing, the TCR beta CDR3 regions were amplified from RNA transcripts. The first round was an RT-PCR using HTBI primers with the Qiagen OneStep RT-PCR kit, and this first round was followed by a second-round multiplex PCR, then size selection and purification. TCRdb redid the processing of the public reads, applying fastp at Q25 and MiXCR, and retained in-frame beta chains. Merged by CDR3 protein, the rows form single entries marked with the most common genes and DNA. Here the sample has roughly 380,000 distinct CDR3 sequences; less than 20% occur a single time. The ten largest clonotypes hold 5.5% to 7% of the sample. The sequenced sample was peripheral blood. These receptors all stem from a woman aged 18-35 years with stable Graves' hyperthyroidism. Donor details come from another sample of the same person, matched by shared clones.

The sample holds a few counts of this clonotype. The rearrangement links TRBV2 to TRBJ2-2; the D is unclear. Germline loops: CDR1 SNHLY, CDR2 FYNNEI. The CDR3 has 15 residues. V lost 2 bases and J lost 3, with 10 bases in between. The CDR3 bases are TGTGCCAGCAGTGAACGGCGGCAGGACACCGGGGAGCTGTTTTTT. Translating gives CASSERRQDTGELFF.

This clonotype was detected many times. The chain is built from TRBV10-3 and TRBJ1-1; D is unclear. Germline CDR1 and CDR2: ENHRY and SYGVKD. This CDR3 spans 13 amino acids. V was clipped by 3 bases and J by 0 bases, with 5 bases between them. This CDR3 is CAISDGVNTEAFF. The CDR3 coding sequence is TGTGCCATCAGTGACGGGGTGAACACTGAAGCTTTCTTT.

This clonotype was counted at least ten times. The junction shows a germline mismatch at one end, possibly a read error. The genes are TRBV6-1 and TRBJ1-1, with D possibly matching TRBD1 (6 bases). This CDR3 region has 13 residues. Germline lookup yields CDR1 MNHNS and CDR2 SASEGT. This chain's CDR3 is CASRDRMETEAFF. CDR3 DNA: TGTGCCAGCCGTGACAGGATGGAAACTGAAGCTTTCTTT.

Concerning this clonotype: Given a much more abundant clone one base away, this may be a read error. The chain couples TRBV20-1 to TRBJ1-1, with 7 bases lining up with TRBD1. This CDR3 has 13 residues. Germline V gene sequence: CDR1 DFQATT, CDR2 SNEGSKA (reference sequence). This CDR3 is CSAPDREATEACF. The CDR3 DNA is TGCAGTGCTCCCGACAGGGAGGCCACTGAAGCTTGCTTT.

This clonotype was seen ten or more times. The chain uses TRBV6-5 and TRBJ2-2; no clear D. The V and J ends lost 5 bases and 2 bases respectively, with 6 bases between them. Germline V gives CDR1 MNHEY, CDR2 SVGAGI. This CDR3 contains 13 residues. CDR3: CASSNDNTGELFF. In DNA form, the CDR3 reads TGTGCCAGCAGTAACGACAACACCGGGGAGCTGTTTTTT.